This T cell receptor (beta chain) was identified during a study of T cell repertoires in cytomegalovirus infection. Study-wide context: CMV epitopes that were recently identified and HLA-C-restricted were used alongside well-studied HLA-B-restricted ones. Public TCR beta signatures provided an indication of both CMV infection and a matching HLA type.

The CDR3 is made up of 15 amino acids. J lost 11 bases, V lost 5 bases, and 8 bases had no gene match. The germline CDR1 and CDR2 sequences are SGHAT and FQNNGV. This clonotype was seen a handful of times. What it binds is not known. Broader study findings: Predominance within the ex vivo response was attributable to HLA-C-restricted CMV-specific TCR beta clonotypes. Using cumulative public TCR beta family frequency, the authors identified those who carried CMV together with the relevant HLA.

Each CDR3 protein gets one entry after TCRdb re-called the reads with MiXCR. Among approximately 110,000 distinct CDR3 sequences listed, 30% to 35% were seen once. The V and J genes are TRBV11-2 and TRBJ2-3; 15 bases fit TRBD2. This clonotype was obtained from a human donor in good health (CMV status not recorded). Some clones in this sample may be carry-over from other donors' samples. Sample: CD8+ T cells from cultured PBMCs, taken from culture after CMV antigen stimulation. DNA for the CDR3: TGTGCCAGCAGCGCCGGGACTAGCGGGGGGTTCGGGCAGTATTTT. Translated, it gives CASSAGTSGGFGQYF.